This T cell receptor (beta chain) was sequenced for a study of blood T cell repertoires in COVID-19. Turning to the study itself: Whether acute or convalescent, the COVID-19 samples came from the United States, Italy and Spain. T cells, B-cell-depleted T cells, or PBMCs supplied cDNA or gDNA.

V gave up 0 bases and J gave up 7 bases; unmatched junction bases: 9. This CDR3 has 16 amino acids. The V gene's germline CDR1 is GTSNPN and CDR2 SVGIG (reference sequence). Authors' methods: Reference gene primer amplification yielded estimated nucleated cell counts. Libraries were prepared by immunoSEQ multiplex PCR; TCRdb keeps only in-frame clonotypes and omits some of them. V, J and clone size were drawn from that table, and D and trimming were deduced from the DNA. The data contain 200,000 to 250,000 clones, 70% to 90% of them singletons. This rearrangement joins TRBV30 to TRBJ2-1; 10 bases align to TRBD2. The sequence came from a man aged 50-59 years with acute or convalescent COVID-19. Sequencing was done on a sample of peripheral blood. CDR3 sequence (DNA): TGTGCCTGGAGTGTAGGTCTAGCGGGAGAGGGGAATGAGCAGTTCTTC. This translates into CAWSVGLAGEGNEQFF.